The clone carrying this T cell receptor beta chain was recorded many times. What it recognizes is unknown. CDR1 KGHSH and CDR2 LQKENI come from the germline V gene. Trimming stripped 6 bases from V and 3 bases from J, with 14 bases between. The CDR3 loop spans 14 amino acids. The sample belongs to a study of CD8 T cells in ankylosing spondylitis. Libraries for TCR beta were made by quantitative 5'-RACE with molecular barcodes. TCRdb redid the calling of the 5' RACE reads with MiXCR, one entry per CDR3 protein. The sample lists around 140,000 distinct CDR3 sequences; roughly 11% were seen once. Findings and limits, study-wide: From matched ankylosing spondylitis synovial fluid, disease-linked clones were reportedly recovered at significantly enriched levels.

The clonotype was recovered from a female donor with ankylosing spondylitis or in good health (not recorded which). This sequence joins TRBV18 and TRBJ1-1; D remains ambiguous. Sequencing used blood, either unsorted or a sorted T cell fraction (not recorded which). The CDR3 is CASSWTQRDTEAFF. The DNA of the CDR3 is TGTGCCAGCTCCTGGACCCAACGAGACACTGAAGCTTTCTTT.